Following are 24 T cell receptor beta chains from one sample sequenced in a study of blood T cells in healthy people across ages. Alongside a J-beta primer mix, a sample-barcoded 5' primer served in a second PCR lasting about 7 to 12 cycles. Using its own MiXCR run on the 5' RACE reads, TCRdb lists one record per CDR3 protein. The sample records approximately 960,000 distinct CDR3 sequences, almost 30% being singletons. The sample also formed part of further work on T cells of mothers and their children.

The sequenced sample was blood. These receptors all come from a middle-aged woman in good health.

This chain joins TRBV12-3 or TRBV12-4 and TRBJ2-3; a weak D match, TRBD1 (6 bases). CDR3 length: 15 amino acids. V lost 3 bases and J 4 bases, leaving 14 bases between the germline ends. This CDR3 is CASSLRNRDADTQYF. The CDR3 DNA follows: TGTGCCAGCAGTTTGAGAAACAGGGACGCAGATACGCAGTATTTT.

The chain has TRBV15 and TRBJ1-5, with D possibly matching TRBD1 (5 bases). Germline V gives CDR1 LNHNV, CDR2 YYDKDF (reference sequence). The CDR3 sequence is 12 residues long. V was shortened by 5 bases and J by 5 bases, with 7 bases between the two germline ends. The CDR3 DNA reads as TGTGCCACCAGCGGGGCAGATCAGCCCCAGCATTTT. Amino acids: CATSGADQPQHF.

The gene calls are TRBV7-2 and TRBJ1-4; D is undetermined. The V end was cut by 0 bases, the J end by 8 bases, with 10 bases between. The CDR3 is made up of 14 amino acids. CDR1 and CDR2 (germline): SGHTA, FQGNSA. The CDR3 DNA reads TGTGCCAGCAGCTTAGCGGGAGTATCCGAAAAACTGTTTTTT. Amino acids: CASSLAGVSEKLFF.

The V call is TRBV7-9, the J call TRBJ1-1; D is possibly TRBD1 (5 bases). Trimming pared 0 bases from V and 6 bases from J, leaving 8 bases between. CDR3 length equals 13 residues. CDR1 and CDR2 (germline): SEHNR, FQNEAQ (reference sequence). The CDR3 spells CASSLAGVPEAFF. CDR3 coding DNA: TGTGCCAGCAGCTTAGCGGGGGTTCCTGAAGCTTTCTTT. The variable domain in full, completed from reference TRBV7-9 and TRBJ1-1, reads DTGVSQNPRHKITKRGQNVTFRCDPISEHNRLYWYRQTLGQGPEFLTYFQNEAQLEKSRLLSDRFSAERPKGSFSTLEIQRTEQGDSAMYLCASSLAGVPEAFFGQGTRLTVV.

V is TRBV20-1 and J is TRBJ1-5, with no clear D. V was clipped by 5 bases and J by 4 bases, with 12 bases between them. Per the germline V gene, CDR1 is DFQATT and CDR2 is SNEGSKA (reference sequence). This CDR3 comprises 13 residues. The CDR3 here is CSAHLTGNQPQHF. CDR3 coding DNA: TGCAGTGCTCACCTGACCGGGAATCAGCCCCAGCATTTT.

This clonotype was counted ten times or more. The chain carries TRBV6-5 and TRBJ2-3; 8 bases align to TRBD1. The CDR3 contains 13 residues. Unmatched junction bases numbered 4, after V lost 6 bases and J lost 5 bases. Germline-derived CDR1 and CDR2 are MNHEY and SVGAGI. In nucleotides, the CDR3 is TGTGCCAGCAGAAGACAGGGGCAAGATACGCAGTATTTT. Its translation: CASRRQGQDTQYF.

The genes are TRBV7-3 and TRBJ2-3; 7 positions agree with TRBD1. This CDR3 is built from 15 residues. Looked up from germline, CDR1 is SGHTA and CDR2 is FQGTGA. The V segment lost 5 bases and the J segment 3 bases; nucleotides outside the gene matches: 8. Written as DNA, the CDR3 is TGTGCCAGCAGCCGTGACAGGGCAGGGACAGATACGCAGTATTTT. Residues: CASSRDRAGTDTQYF.

The table lists this clonotype with many counts. This rearrangement joins TRBV7-8 to TRBJ1-6; the D is unclear. The CDR3 totals 12 residues. V lost 4 bases and J 11 bases, leaving 9 bases between the germline ends. The germline V gene encodes CDR1 SGHVS and CDR2 FQNEAQ. The DNA for the CDR3 is TGTGCCAGCAGCTCCGGCTCTACACCCCTCCACTTT. It specifies CASSSGSTPLHF.

This clonotype came up many times. The chain has TRBV6-1 and TRBJ2-1; 8 nucleotides agree with TRBD1. The length of the CDR3 is 17 residues. Trimming cost V 6 bases and J 0 bases; bases outside gene matches: 10. Germline CDR1 is MNHNS and CDR2 is SASEGT. The chain's CDR3 is CASRGGQDWASYNEQFF. In DNA form, the CDR3 reads TGTGCCAGCAGGGGGGGACAGGACTGGGCCTCCTACAATGAGCAGTTCTTC.

The chain uses TRBV29-1 and TRBJ2-3, with TRBD2 as a possible D gene (5 bases). Germline CDR1 and CDR2: SQVTM and ANQGSEA. The CDR3 is 15 residues long. The V end lost 4 bases, the J end lost 6 bases, and 20 bases lay between the germline ends. CDR3 DNA: TGCAGCGTTGCCCTCGGGAATCTCTTAGGCGATACGCAGTATTTT. Amino acids: CSVALGNLLGDTQYF.

This clonotype has more than one count but fewer than ten. This chain joins TRBV5-1 and TRBJ2-1, with D possibly TRBD1 on 6 matching bases. The V gene's germline CDR1 is SGHRS and CDR2 YFSETQ. This CDR3 spans 15 amino acids. V lost 2 bases and J lost 4, with 13 bases in between. In DNA form, the CDR3 reads TGCGCCAGCAGCTTCCGGGCTCAGGGGTACAATGAGCAGTTCTTC. This codes for CASSFRAQGYNEQFF.

This clonotype was counted between two and nine times. CDR3 protein: CASSLPVGTQYF. CDR3 nucleotide sequence: TGTGCCAGCAGTTTACCAGTTGGGACCCAGTACTTC. V and J are TRBV28 and TRBJ2-5; D uncertain. The V end lost 2 bases, the J end lost 7 bases, and 8 bases lay between the germline ends. CDR1 MDHEN and CDR2 SYDVKM come from the germline V gene. The CDR3 loop spans 12 amino acids.

This clonotype has only a few counts. The rearrangement uses TRBV5-1 and TRBJ2-5; D is unresolved. The V gene's germline CDR1 is SGHRS and CDR2 YFSETQ. The CDR3 totals 14 residues. Deletions cut 3 bases from V and 5 bases from J, with 14 bases between. CDR3 region: CASSSGSDLETQYF. The CDR3 region has the DNA TGCGCCAGCAGCTCTGGGTCGGACCTGGAGACCCAGTACTTC.

Many counts were recorded for this clonotype. The rearrangement joins TRBV27 to TRBJ2-7; the match to TRBD2 covers 7 bases. The CDR3 loop spans 15 amino acids. Germline CDR1 reads MNHEY; CDR2 reads SMNVEV (reference sequence). With V trimmed by 0 bases and J by 2 bases, 4 bases remained unmatched. CDR3 sequence: CASSLSVGGAYEQYF. The DNA of the CDR3 is TGTGCCAGCAGTTTATCGGTTGGGGGGGCCTACGAGCAGTACTTC.

Regarding this clonotype: One end of the junction varies from germline; a read error may be responsible. The chain couples TRBV28 to TRBJ1-5, with 7 bases lining up with TRBD1. CDR1 and CDR2 (germline): MDHEN, SYDVKM. The CDR3 runs to 14 residues. The CDR3, as DNA: TGTGCCAGCTTATCCCCGACAGGGAATCTGCCCCAGCATTTT. The encoded protein is CASLSPTGNLPQHF. Complete variable domain (other parts from reference TRBV28 and TRBJ1-5): DVKVTQSSRYLVKRTGEKVFLECVQDMDHENMFWYRQDPGLGLRLIYFSYDVKMKEKGDIPEGYSVSREKKERFSLILESASTNQTSMYLCASLSPTGNLPQHFGDGTRLSIL.

V usage is TRBV6-5 and J usage is TRBJ1-1, with D perhaps TRBD1 (5 bases). The length of the CDR3 is 13 residues. Germline-derived CDR1 and CDR2 are MNHEY and SVGAGI. V gave up 2 bases and J gave up 9 bases, with 13 bases separating them. Written as DNA, the CDR3 is TGTGCCAGCAGTTACGAGGTCAGGGATCAAGCTTTCTTT. This encodes CASSYEVRDQAFF.

The rearrangement joins TRBV6-5 to TRBJ1-2, with a tentative D call TRBD1 (5 bases). Germline V CDR1 and CDR2: MNHEY, SVGAGI. This CDR3 has 13 amino acids. Trimming cost V 5 bases and J 4 bases, with 11 bases left between them. CDR3 DNA: TGTGCCAGCAGTCACGACAGTTCCTATGGCTACACCTTC. Translation gives CASSHDSSYGYTF.

Comments on this clonotype: The missing conserved phenylalanine or tryptophan at the end of this CDR3 makes a read error likely. Because the CDR3's place on the DNA is in doubt, the DNA is left out and the CDR3 is given as listed by TCRdb. The chain uses TRBV24-1 and TRBJ2-1; the table's D call TRBD1 went unverified against the DNA. The CDR3 is 18 residues long, counting both termini. CDR1 KGHDR and CDR2 SFDVKD come from the germline V gene. The CDR3 protein is CATSESGGPGTYGYTFGS.

This clonotype was picked up a small number of times. This sequence joins TRBV12-3 or TRBV12-4 and TRBJ2-7, with TRBD1 matching over 7 bases. With V trimmed by 6 bases and J by 3 bases, 11 bases remained unmatched. The length of the CDR3 is 15 residues. The CDR3: CASRPGQDTGYEQYF. The CDR3 nucleotides read TGTGCCAGCAGGCCCGGACAGGACACCGGCTACGAGCAGTACTTC.

In regard to this clonotype: The junction and the germline gene differ at one end; a read error may be behind it. V is TRBV25-1 and J is TRBJ1-1; D is unresolved. Germline CDR1 is MGHDK and CDR2 is SYGVNS. The CDR3 extends over 14 amino acids. In nucleotides, the CDR3 is TGTGCCAGCAATGAATGGGAGATGAACACTGAAGCTTTCTTT. Translating gives CASNEWEMNTEAFF.

The rearrangement links TRBV5-1 to TRBJ2-2; D possibly corresponds to TRBD2 (6 bases). This CDR3 is 17 amino acids long. Germline loops: CDR1 SGHRS, CDR2 YFSETQ. V lost 2 bases, J lost 2 bases, and 16 bases lay in between. DNA of the CDR3: TGCGCCAGCAGCTTCCAACCCCCCGGGAGCAACACCGGGGAGCTGTTTTTT. It codes for CASSFQPPGSNTGELFF.

The chain employs TRBV5-5 and TRBJ2-1, with 7 positions matching TRBD1. J lost 6 bases, V lost 5 bases, and 11 bases had no gene match. The CDR3 spans 15 residues. Germline loops: CDR1 SGHKS, CDR2 YYEKEE (reference sequence). This CDR3 reads CASSEGAHGSNEQFF. The CDR3 DNA sequence: TGTGCCAGCAGTGAGGGGGCGCACGGGTCCAATGAGCAGTTCTTC.

V and J are TRBV5-1 and TRBJ2-1; 9 nucleotides match TRBD2. Germline-derived CDR1 and CDR2 are SGHRS and YFSETQ. V lost 1 base, J lost 2 bases, and 16 bases stayed unmatched. This CDR3 is built from 20 residues. Written as DNA, the CDR3 is TGCGCCAGCAGCTTGTTCGGCGGGGGGGCTGCCGACTTACCCTACAATGAGCAGTTCTTC. It translates to CASSLFGGGAADLPYNEQFF.

The chain joins TRBV14 to TRBJ2-7; the match to TRBD1 covers 7 bases. Germline CDR1 SGHDN, CDR2 FVKESK. The J segment lost 2 bases and the V segment lost 8 bases, leaving 6 bases of the junction unmatched. This CDR3 has 13 residues. This chain's CDR3 is CASRDRATYEQYF. The CDR3 region has the DNA TGTGCCAGCCGGGACAGAGCGACCTACGAGCAGTACTTC.